This T cell receptor beta chain came from a study of blood T cell repertoires in COVID-19 (TCRdb year 2020). Regarding the study in general: Collaborator samples came from the United States, Italy and Spain and covered acute and convalescent phases of COVID-19. The prospective study material was composed of cDNA or gDNA derived from T cells, B-cell-depleted T cells, or PBMCs. The dataset comprised deeply sampled blood TCRbeta repertoires from subjects exposed to, actively infected with, or recovered from COVID-19. A freely available public database, intended as a resource for researchers studying the immune response to SARS-CoV-2, is where the repertoires were released. Samples came from the ongoing ImmuneRACE study (first 160 participants) plus 1,254 subjects from 6 global collaborators. Nearly every sample came with metadata listing a de-identified subject ID, COVID-19 status, age in years and sex. Where HLA class I and class II types were available, the types were taken from metadata supplied by the sample provider, not from assay-based typing.

The immunoSEQ Assay, a bias-controlled multiplex PCR, was used to amplify TCRbeta CDR3 regions from genomic DNA. Per the source publication's procedure: The number of nucleated cells in each sample was estimated by amplification of reference gene primers within the assay. Sequence reads were collapsed and filtered to measure the absolute abundance of every unique TCRbeta CDR3 rearrangement. For each sample, productive Simpson clonality was calculated as the square root of Simpson's diversity index across productive rearrangements. The table comes from immuneACCESS by way of TCRdb, which keeps in-frame sequences with V and J called. Part of the clones is missing from these tables; in studies checked, under half for an unresolved V gene and the rest for unknown reasons. V and J calls and clone size come straight from that table; D and trimming were deduced from the DNA. Across this sample there are more than 200,000 clones, with 70% to 90% seen only once. The top ten clones comprise 2% to 3% of the sample.

The collaborating institutions used their own protocols to collect whole blood in K2EDTA tubes. For TCRbeta analysis, collaborators shipped samples as frozen whole blood, isolated PBMCs, or DNA extracted from either of those sample types. This clone was counted once. The target of this receptor is not known. Base qualities are not provided; no much larger clone lies one nucleotide away. Based on the germline V gene, the CDR1 and CDR2 sequences are MDHEN and SYDVKM. The CDR3 has 14 amino acids, counting the end cysteine and phenylalanine. The retained sequence is limited to the CDR3, 42 bases, with the frame set at the first base. Germline trimming: 7 bases from V, 12 bases from J; junction bases outside gene matches: 11. Overall study results and their limits: Clinical and demographic metadata were provided uncurated, with the amount varying by source and participant.

The rearrangement combines TRBV28 with TRBJ1-6, with 8 bases matching TRBD1. This receptor was taken from a woman in her 70s with active or convalescent COVID-19. The sample comprised peripheral blood. CDR3 sequence: CASTKGQARVPLHF. The bases are TGTGCCAGCACCAAGGGACAGGCTAGAGTACCCCTCCACTTT. When the CDR3 is completed using the reference TRBV28 and TRBJ1-6 genes on either side, the full variable domain is DVKVTQSSRYLVKRTGEKVFLECVQDMDHENMFWYRQDPGLGLRLIYFSYDVKMKEKGDIPEGYSVSREKKERFSLILESASTNQTSMYLCASTKGQARVPLHFGNGTRLTVT.